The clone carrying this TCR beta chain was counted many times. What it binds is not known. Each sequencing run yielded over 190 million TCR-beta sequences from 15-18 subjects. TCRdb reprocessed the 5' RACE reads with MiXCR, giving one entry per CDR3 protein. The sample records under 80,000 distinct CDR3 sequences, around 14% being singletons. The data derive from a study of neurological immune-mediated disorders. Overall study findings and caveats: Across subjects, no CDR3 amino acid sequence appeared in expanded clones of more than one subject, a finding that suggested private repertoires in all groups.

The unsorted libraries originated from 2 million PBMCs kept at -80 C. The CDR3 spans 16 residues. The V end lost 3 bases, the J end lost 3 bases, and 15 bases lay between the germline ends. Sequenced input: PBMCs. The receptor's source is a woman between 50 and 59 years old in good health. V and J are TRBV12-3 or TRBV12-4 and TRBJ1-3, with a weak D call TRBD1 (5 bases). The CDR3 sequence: CASSFPAGKYGNTIYF. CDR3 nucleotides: TGTGCCAGCAGTTTTCCCGCAGGGAAGTATGGAAACACCATATATTTT.